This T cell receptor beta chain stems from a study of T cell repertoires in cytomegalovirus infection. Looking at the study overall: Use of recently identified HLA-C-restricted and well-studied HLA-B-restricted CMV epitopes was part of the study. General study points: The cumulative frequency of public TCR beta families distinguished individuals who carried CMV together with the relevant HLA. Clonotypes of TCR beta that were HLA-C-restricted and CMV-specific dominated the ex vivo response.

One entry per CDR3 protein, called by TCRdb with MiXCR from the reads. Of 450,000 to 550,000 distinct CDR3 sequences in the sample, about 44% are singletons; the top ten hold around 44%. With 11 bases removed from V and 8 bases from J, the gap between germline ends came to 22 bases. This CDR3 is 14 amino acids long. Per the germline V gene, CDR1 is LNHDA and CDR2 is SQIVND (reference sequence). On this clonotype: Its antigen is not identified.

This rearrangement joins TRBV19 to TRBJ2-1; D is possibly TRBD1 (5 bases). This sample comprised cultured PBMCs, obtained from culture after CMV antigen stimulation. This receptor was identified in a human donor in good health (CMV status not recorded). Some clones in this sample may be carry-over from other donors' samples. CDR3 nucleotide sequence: TGTGCCTCCTCAAAGGGGTCTTTTGTCGATGAGCAGTTCTTC. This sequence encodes CASSKGSFVDEQFF.